The present entry profiles one TCR beta chain with its context. The antigen remains undetermined. These data originate in a study of tissue T cells after allogeneic stem cell transplantation. General study results and limits: Shared clones across patients were few; motif clustering revealed tissue-specific shared signatures.

CDR1 is MDHEN and CDR2 is SYDVKM in the germline V gene. The CDR3 consists of 13 residues. The junction had 5 bases not matched to a gene; V was cut back by 6 bases and J by 4 bases. Some clones are missing from TCRdb's copy, which holds only in-frame ones; the method was immunoSEQ multiplex PCR. This sample yields roughly 9,000 clones, of which 50% to 75% are seen a single time; around 26% belongs to the top ten. This clonotype originated in a male donor at least 60 years old with lung cancer. The chain has TRBV28 and TRBJ1-1, with TRBD1 matching 7 bases. The specimen was tissue from the stomach, collected at autopsy. The CDR3 DNA follows: TGTGCCAGCAGGCTACAGGGGATCACTGAAGCTTTCTTT. Its translation: CASRLQGITEAFF.